This T cell receptor (beta chain) was retrieved from a study of blood T cell repertoires in COVID-19. Here immunoSEQ multiplex PCR was the method, and the copy in TCRdb shows in-frame clones only, minus some. The data contain over 150,000 clones, 80% to 85% of them seen just once; the ten biggest clones take up approximately 11%. This clonotype originated in a man in his sixties or seventies with active or convalescent COVID-19. The sequenced sample consisted of peripheral blood.

CDR3: CASSLGVGPQETQYF. CDR3 DNA sequence: TGCGCCAGCAGCTTGGGTGTGGGGCCTCAAGAGACCCAGTACTTC. The V call is TRBV5-1, the J call TRBJ2-5, with D perhaps matching TRBD1 (5 bases). CDR1 is SGHRS, CDR2 YFSETQ, per germline. The CDR3 runs 15 residues. The V and J ends lost 0 bases and 2 bases respectively, with 11 bases between them.